The clone carrying this T cell receptor beta chain was counted once. Its antigen remains unknown. The data were taken from a study of radiation and T cells in renal cell carcinoma. Per the germline V gene, CDR1 is ENHRY and CDR2 is SYGVKD. The CDR3 totals 13 residues. The V and J ends lost 7 bases and 3 bases, in that order; junction bases with no gene match: 2. General observations from the study: From baseline, blood top tumor clonotypes peaked at 2 weeks post-radiation.

Time point in this sample: blood 4 weeks post-SBRT, at nephrectomy. Treatment: 15 Gy SBRT to primary tumor, nephrectomy 4 weeks later. Nephrectomy followed 15 Gy stereotactic body radiation by 4 weeks. Libraries were prepared by immunoSEQ multiplex PCR; TCRdb keeps only in-frame clonotypes and omits some of them. The sample lists roughly 170,000 clones, about 87% occurring once. The TCR was taken from a woman in her 50s with renal cell carcinoma. The rearrangement uses TRBV10-3 and TRBJ2-5; 10 bases are shared with TRBD2. The specimen was blood, collected from a patient whose treatment included radiotherapy and nephrectomy. DNA for the CDR3: TGTGCCATCAACAGCGGGGGGGAAGAGACCCAGTACTTC. Amino acids: CAINSGGEETQYF.